One and the same sample provided the 26 T cell receptor beta chains below, sequenced in a study of molecular identifiers for immune sequencing clone quantification. A single record per CDR3 protein comes from TCRdb applying MiXCR to the PCR reads. The sample lists about 510,000 distinct CDR3 sequences; approximately 25% were seen once. Sample: naive CD8+ T cells from blood, with Jurkat cell RNA spiked in. Regarding subset: FACS-sorted CD8+CD4-CCR7+CD45RA+ naive T cells. The receptors derive from a human donor in good health. Some libraries in this study had Jurkat cell RNA spiked in.

The rearrangement links TRBV19 to TRBJ2-1; D ambiguous. The CDR3 length is 15 residues. The germline V gene has CDR1 LNHDA and CDR2 SQIVND (reference sequence). V shed 1 base and J shed 2 bases, with 9 bases lying between them. For the CDR3, the DNA is TGTGCCAGTAGTATAGTTTCCAGCCCCTACAATGAGCAGTTCTTC. It codes for CASSIVSSPYNEQFF.

This clonotype has a count of ten or more. The rearrangement links TRBV7-9 to TRBJ2-1; 11 nucleotides agree with TRBD2. Germline trimming cut 5 bases from V and 7 bases from J; bases unmatched to any gene: 19. Germline CDR1 is SEHNR and CDR2 is FQNEAQ (reference sequence). The CDR3 length is 19 residues. The CDR3 nucleotides read TGTGCCAGCAGCCCCCCGAGAGGCGGGACTAGCGGCCCGAGGAATGAGCAGTTCTTC. It encodes CASSPPRGGTSGPRNEQFF.

With respect to this clonotype: This may be a read error: a much more frequent sequence differs by one nucleotide. This chain uses TRBV28 with TRBJ1-5; D might be TRBD1 (5 bases). From germline, CDR1 is MDHEN and CDR2 SYDVKM. V was clipped by 3 bases and J by 6 bases, with 12 bases between them. There are 14 residues in the CDR3. CDR3 sequence: CASSFGTDIQPQHF. CDR3 in DNA: TGTGCCAGCAGTTTCGGGACGGACATTCAGCCCCAGCATTTT.

At least ten counts were recorded for this clonotype. The CDR3 loop is CASSQDGTGFTGELFF. The CDR3, as DNA: TGCGCCAGCAGCCAAGATGGGACAGGGTTCACCGGGGAGCTGTTTTTT. The gene calls are TRBV4-3 and TRBJ2-2, with TRBD1 matching over 9 bases. Per the germline V gene, CDR1 is LGHNA and CDR2 is YSLEER. V shed 0 bases, J shed 4 bases, and the junction held 3 bases outside the gene matches. The CDR3 loop spans 16 amino acids.

There are many counts of this clonotype. Germline and junction disagree at one end, which may indicate a read error. The CDR3 reads CASSPGLAGLQETQYF. The CDR3 bases are TGCGCCAGCAGCCCGGGACTAGCGGGGTTACAAGAGACCCAGTACTTC. The rearrangement joins TRBV9 to TRBJ2-5; TRBD2 matches 13 bases. Germline-derived CDR1 and CDR2 are SGDLS and YYNGEE. The CDR3 covers 16 residues.

The rearrangement joins TRBV7-8 to TRBJ1-1, with TRBD1 matching over 7 bases. Looked up from germline, CDR1 is SGHVS and CDR2 is FQNEAQ. V shed 4 bases, J shed 12 bases, and the junction held 8 bases outside the gene matches. There are 12 residues in the CDR3. The CDR3 nucleotides read TGTGCCAGCAGCTCCGGGACAGTGAATACTTTCTTT. Encoded protein: CASSSGTVNTFF.

V usage is TRBV7-9 and J usage is TRBJ1-5, with 8 nucleotides matching TRBD1. The CDR3 has 16 amino acids. Germline V gene sequence: CDR1 SEHNR, CDR2 FQNEAQ (reference sequence). V trimming: 5 bases; J trimming: 6 bases; junction bases outside the gene matches: 12. CDR3 sequence (DNA): TGTGCCAGCAGCGATTCGGACAGGGACTTAGGTCAGCCCCAGCATTTT. Protein sequence: CASSDSDRDLGQPQHF.

On this clonotype: A read error may explain this, as a much larger clone is one base away. This chain links TRBV4-3 with TRBJ2-3; 8 positions match TRBD2. Losses at the gene ends were 1 base for V and 0 bases for J; bases not matched to a gene: 3. This CDR3 spans 16 amino acids. The germline V gene encodes CDR1 LGHNA and CDR2 YSLEER. CDR3 region: CASSQGSSGSTDTQYF. The CDR3 coding sequence is TGCGCCAGCAGCCAAGGGTCTAGCGGGAGCACAGATACGCAGTATTTT.

V usage is TRBV5-4 and J usage is TRBJ2-7; either TRBD1 or TRBD2 may supply D (5 bases each). V was clipped by 2 bases and J by 3 bases, with 9 bases between them. Germline CDR1 is SGHNT and CDR2 is YYREEE (reference sequence). This CDR3 has 13 residues. This CDR3 reads CASSFGAHYEQYF. CDR3 sequence (DNA): TGTGCCAGCAGCTTCGGGGCCCACTACGAGCAGTACTTC.

This chain connects TRBV11-3 to TRBJ2-1, with 13 bases aligning to TRBD2. Germline V lookup: CDR1 SGHNT, CDR2 YENEEA. The CDR3 consists of 16 residues. After removal of 5 bases from V and 8 bases from J, the junction contained 9 bases not matched to a gene. CDR3 protein: CASSMTSGGFKDEQFF. The CDR3 DNA sequence: TGTGCCAGCAGCATGACTAGCGGGGGGTTTAAGGATGAGCAGTTCTTC.

This clonotype was observed a handful of times. DNA for the CDR3: TGTGCCATCAGTGAACCAGGGGCTTACCAAGAGACCCAGTACTTC. Amino acid sequence: CAISEPGAYQETQYF. The chain uses TRBV10-3 and TRBJ2-5; D perhaps matches TRBD1 (6 bases). In germline, CDR1 is ENHRY, CDR2 SYGVKD. Trimming took off 3 bases at V and 0 bases at J, with 11 bases between the two ends. The CDR3 has 15 amino acids.

The chain employs TRBV7-6 and TRBJ2-3; a weak D match, TRBD2 (6 bases). The CDR3 has 16 amino acids. Germline CDR1 is SGHVS and CDR2 is FNYEAQ. Deletions cut 1 base from V and 4 bases from J, with 15 bases between. CDR3 protein: CASSLGGAGYADTQYF. The CDR3 region has the DNA TGTGCCAGCAGCTTAGGAGGGGCGGGGTACGCAGATACGCAGTATTTT. Supplemented by reference TRBV7-6 and TRBJ2-3, the full variable domain reads GAGVSQSPRYKVTKRGQDVALRCDPISGHVSLYWYRQALGQGPEFLTYFNYEAQQDKSGLPNDRFSAERPEGSISTLTIQRTEQRDSAMYRCASSLGGAGYADTQYFGPGTRLTVL.

This clonotype showed up many times. This chain uses TRBV7-2 with TRBJ1-1; D is unresolved. This CDR3 region has 13 residues. Trimming cost V 6 bases and J 5 bases, with 13 bases left between them. Germline-derived CDR1 and CDR2 are SGHTA and FQGNSA. The CDR3 DNA reads as TGTGCCAGCAGTTATATAAAGGGAACTGAAGCTTTCTTT. It encodes CASSYIKGTEAFF.

This clonotype was counted at least ten times. The chain employs TRBV7-6 and TRBJ2-5; perhaps TRBD1 as D (5 bases). With 4 bases removed from V and 1 base from J, the gap between germline ends came to 13 bases. The CDR3 loop spans 15 amino acids. Germline V CDR1 and CDR2: SGHVS, FNYEAQ. The CDR3 loop reads CASSSLRQSQETQYF. CDR3 DNA sequence: TGTGCCAGCAGCTCCCTAAGACAGTCCCAAGAGACCCAGTACTTC.

The V gene is TRBV27, the J gene TRBJ2-7; 9 bases are shared with TRBD1. Germline V gene data show CDR1 as MNHEY and CDR2 as SMNVEV (reference sequence). The CDR3 spans 14 residues. Losses at the gene ends were 3 bases for V and 6 bases for J; bases not matched to a gene: 6. For the CDR3, the DNA is TGTGCCAGCAGTTTTTCGGGACAGGGCGCCGAGCAGTACTTC. As protein: CASSFSGQGAEQYF.

The table lists this clonotype with a few counts. The chain uses TRBV7-9 and TRBJ2-7; D unresolved. Germline V CDR1 and CDR2: SEHNR, FQNEAQ (reference sequence). V was pared by 5 bases and J by 6 bases, with 14 bases between. The CDR3 covers 13 residues. CDR3 residues: CASSDSRTSEQYF. The CDR3 DNA is TGTGCCAGCAGCGATAGTAGGACGTCCGAGCAGTACTTC.

This clonotype was recorded at least ten times. The chain uses TRBV9 and TRBJ1-5; D is ambiguous. CDR3 length: 13 amino acids. With 4 bases removed from V and 4 bases from J, the gap between germline ends came to 9 bases. Germline-derived CDR1 and CDR2 are SGDLS and YYNGEE. The CDR3 DNA reads as TGTGCCAGCAGCCCACTCCCTAATCAGCCCCAGCATTTT. It yields the protein CASSPLPNQPQHF.

This clonotype was counted only a few times. The rearrangement joins TRBV28 to TRBJ2-7; 7 positions match TRBD2. The CDR3 consists of 16 residues. The junction had 8 bases not matched to a gene; V was cut back by 2 bases and J by 1 base. Germline CDR1 and CDR2: MDHEN and SYDVKM. The CDR3 DNA sequence: TGTGCCAGCAGTTTAGTGGTGGGAGCGGGATCCTACGAGCAGTACTTC. Its translation: CASSLVVGAGSYEQYF.

This clonotype came up a few times. The chain uses TRBV10-3 and TRBJ2-7; D tentatively fits TRBD1 or TRBD2 (5 bases each). CDR1 and CDR2 (germline): ENHRY, SYGVKD. The V and J ends lost 8 bases and 2 bases respectively, with 10 bases between them. This CDR3 contains 12 residues. The CDR3 sequence: CAIRDGAYEQYF. CDR3 in DNA: TGTGCCATCCGGGACGGCGCCTACGAGCAGTACTTC.

The table lists this clonotype with a few counts. The chain employs TRBV9 and TRBJ1-1; the D is unclear. This CDR3 region has 13 residues. V dropped 4 bases and J dropped 12 bases, with 19 bases sitting between them. Germline loops: CDR1 SGDLS, CDR2 YYNGEE. CDR3 sequence reads: CASSPWGGQETFF. CDR3 coding DNA: TGTGCCAGCAGCCCGTGGGGAGGCCAGGAAACTTTCTTT. Filled out from reference TRBV9 and TRBJ1-1, the complete variable domain reads DSGVTQTPKHLITATGQRVTLRCSPRSGDLSVYWYQQSLDQGLQFLIQYYNGEERAKGNILERFSAQQFPDLHSELNLSSLELGDSALYFCASSPWGGQETFFGQGTRLTVV.

A single count supports this clonotype. Possible read error: a much larger clone is one base away. The CDR3 nucleotides are TGCGCCAGCAGCCCCGTCCGGGACAGAGGATACGAGCAGTACTTC. It is translated as CASSPVRDRGYEQYF. The chain carries TRBV4-1 and TRBJ2-7; the match to TRBD1 covers 7 bases. CDR3 length equals 15 residues. The junction had 10 bases not matched to a gene; V was cut back by 4 bases and J by 4 bases. Germline CDR1 reads MGHRA; CDR2 reads YSYEKL.

This clonotype was counted a few times. V gene TRBV12-3 or TRBV12-4 combines with J gene TRBJ2-1; possibly TRBD2 for D (7 bases). The CDR3 totals 16 residues. V was cut by 6 bases and J by 5 bases, with 20 bases left in between. For the CDR3, the DNA is TGTGCCAGCAGCCCATGGGGGGGGCCCCTTAACAATGAGCAGTTCTTC. It yields the protein CASSPWGGPLNNEQFF.

This clonotype has more than one count but fewer than ten. This chain joins TRBV12-3 or TRBV12-4 and TRBJ2-3; 9 bases fit TRBD2. The CDR3 has 18 residues. V was pared by 6 bases and J by 9 bases, with 22 bases of the junction left unmatched. DNA for the CDR3: TGTGCCAGCAGCCAAACTACCAGAATGGGACTAGCAGGTGTCACGCAGTATTTT. This translates into CASSQTTRMGLAGVTQYF.

Worth noting for this clonotype: The conserved phenylalanine or tryptophan is not found at the CDR3 terminus, so this likely reflects a read error. The V and J genes are TRBV5-3 and TRBJ1-5, with 9 bases lining up with TRBD1. TRBV5-3 is labeled an ORF, and its function is uncertain. With V trimmed by 8 bases and J by 3 bases, 15 bases remained unmatched. CDR3 size: 17 residues. DNA for the CDR3: TGTGCCAGCAGCCCGGGACAGGGATGGGTGCCCAATCAGCCCCAGCATCTT. Its protein product is CASSPGQGWVPNQPQHL.

This clonotype was observed many times. The chain joins TRBV29-1 to TRBJ1-1; D not resolved. The germline V and J ends were trimmed by 5 bases and 4 bases, with 14 bases remaining between them. Germline values: CDR1 SQVTM, CDR2 ANQGSEA. The length of the CDR3 is 13 residues. The CDR3 region is CSVSGGETTEAFF. CDR3 nucleotides: TGCAGCGTTTCCGGCGGTGAGACCACTGAAGCTTTCTTT.

This clonotype was recorded many times. V gene TRBV28 combines with J gene TRBJ1-5; TRBD1 is a possible D gene (5 bases). V was trimmed by 5 bases and J by 5 bases, leaving 13 bases between them. This CDR3 spans 14 amino acids. In germline, CDR1 is MDHEN, CDR2 SYDVKM. The CDR3 DNA follows: TGTGCCAGCAGTGACGCCAGGGATTATCAGCCCCAGCATTTT. Protein product: CASSDARDYQPQHF.